Listed here are 18 T cell receptor beta chains from one sample, sequenced in a study of T cell responses to AZD1222 COVID-19 vaccine. Profiled with immunoSEQ multiplex PCR; TCRdb holds only in-frame clones, not every one. Among 90,000 to 120,000 clones, around nine tenths were seen once, and the ten largest hold roughly 2.5%. This specimen was peripheral blood, taken 28 days after the second AZD1222 dose. The receptors were sampled from an adult who received the AZD1222 COVID-19 vaccine.

This sequence joins TRBV2 and TRBJ2-7; possibly TRBD1 for D (6 bases). Looked up from germline, CDR1 is SNHLY and CDR2 is FYNNEI. Trimming took 6 bases from V and 5 from J, leaving 17 bases between them. The CDR3 is made up of 14 amino acids. The CDR3 coding sequence is TGTGCCAGCAGCGCCTCCGGTGGGGGCCACGAGCAGTACTTC. Translation gives CASSASGGGHEQYF.

The chain employs TRBV28 and TRBJ1-3; D is unclear. Trimming pared 4 bases from V and 1 base from J, leaving 8 bases between. The CDR3 runs to 14 residues. Germline V gene data show CDR1 as MDHEN and CDR2 as SYDVKM. In DNA, the CDR3 is TGTGCCAGCAGTTCTAGCTGGTCTGGAAACACCATATATTTT. As protein: CASSSSWSGNTIYF.

The chain couples TRBV10-2 to TRBJ2-1; 11 nucleotides align to TRBD2. The J segment lost 7 bases and the V segment lost 3 bases, leaving 8 bases of the junction unmatched. The CDR3 sequence is 16 residues long. Germline values: CDR1 WSHSY, CDR2 SAAADI. CDR3 loop: CASSEPTTSGANEQFF. CDR3 DNA sequence: TGCGCCAGCAGTGAACCCACGACTAGCGGGGCTAATGAGCAGTTCTTC.

This clone was recorded a few times. The chain employs TRBV4-2 and TRBJ2-7; TRBD2 matches at 11 bases. J gave up 4 bases and V 2 bases, and 7 bases lay outside the gene matches. CDR1 is LGHNA and CDR2 is YNFKEQ in the germline V gene. This CDR3 has 16 amino acids. The CDR3 here is CASSQQQLAGEYEQYF. The CDR3 nucleotides are TGTGCCAGCAGCCAACAACAACTAGCGGGAGAGTACGAGCAGTACTTC.

V and J are TRBV5-1 and TRBJ1-1; D might be TRBD1 (5 bases). The ends were cut back, 7 bases at V and 6 bases at J, with 10 bases in the middle. Germline V gives CDR1 SGHRS, CDR2 YFSETQ. The CDR3 length is 11 residues. The CDR3 DNA is TGCGCCAGCTCGGGCAGGGCTGAAGCTTTCTTT. Its translation is CASSGRAEAFF. Full variable domain (missing parts from reference TRBV5-1 and TRBJ1-1): KAGVTQTPRYLIKTRGQQVTLSCSPISGHRSVSWYQQTPGQGLQFLFEYFSETQRNKGNFPGRFSGRQFSNSRSEMNVSTLELGDSALYLCASSGRAEAFFGQGTRLTVV.

CDR3 in DNA: TGTGCCAGCAGCTTGGCAGGGGAGACTGAAGCTTTCTTT. Its protein is CASSLAGETEAFF. This rearrangement joins TRBV11-1 to TRBJ1-1, with D maybe TRBD1 (6 bases). Trimming removed 3 bases from V and 5 bases from J, with 10 bases in between. The germline V gene encodes CDR1 SGHAT and CDR2 FQDESV (reference sequence). The CDR3 runs 13 residues.

The chain combines TRBV7-2 with TRBJ2-1, with D possibly being TRBD1 or TRBD2 (5 bases each). CDR1 is SGHTA, CDR2 FQGNSA, per germline. Trimming took 4 bases from V and 6 from J, leaving 10 bases between them. This CDR3 is built from 13 residues. The CDR3 DNA reads TGTGCCAGCAGCTGGGGACGCAGCAATGAGCAGTTCTTC. Translating gives CASSWGRSNEQFF.

The V and J genes are TRBV18 and TRBJ1-3; the match to TRBD1 covers 7 bases. Unmatched junction bases numbered 6, after V lost 0 bases and J lost 1 base. CDR1 and CDR2 (germline): KGHSH, LQKENI. The CDR3 has 17 residues. CDR3 loop: CASSPPHLTGSGNTIYF. DNA of the CDR3: TGTGCCAGCTCACCACCACATTTGACAGGGTCTGGAAACACCATATATTTT. Combining the CDR3 with reference TRBV18 and TRBJ1-3 gives the whole variable domain NAGVMQNPRHLVRRRGQEARLRCSPMKGHSHVYWYRQLPEEGLKFMVYLQKENIIDESGMPKERFSAEFPKEGPSILRIQQVVRGDSAAYFCASSPPHLTGSGNTIYFGEGSWLTVV.

J is TRBJ1-4 and V is TRBV2; the D is unclear. The ends were cut back, 7 bases at V and 8 bases at J, with 17 bases in the middle. The CDR3 sequence is 14 residues long. Germline V lookup: CDR1 SNHLY, CDR2 FYNNEI. The chain's CDR3 is CASKRFAVEEKLFF. The CDR3, as DNA: TGTGCCAGCAAGCGGTTTGCGGTGGAAGAAAAACTGTTTTTT.

The chain couples TRBV12-3 or TRBV12-4 to TRBJ2-1, with D possibly called TRBD1 or TRBD2 (5 bases each). V was trimmed by 6 bases and J by 9 bases, leaving 12 bases between them. The CDR3 is 12 amino acids. The CDR3 region is CASRWGTGEQFF. The CDR3 nucleotides are TGTGCCAGCAGATGGGGGACGGGTGAGCAGTTCTTC.

This rearrangement joins TRBV5-1 to TRBJ1-1; no definite D call. CDR3 length equals 16 residues. The V and J ends lost 0 bases and 1 base respectively, with 13 bases between them. Looked up from germline, CDR1 is SGHRS and CDR2 is YFSETQ. The CDR3: CASSLGAGEGNTEAFF. CDR3 bases: TGCGCCAGCAGCTTGGGGGCCGGGGAGGGGAACACTGAAGCTTTCTTT.

Here the CDR3 reads CASRALGQGSEQYF. Written as DNA, the CDR3 is TGTGCCAGCAGGGCCCTAGGACAGGGAAGCGAGCAGTACTTC. J is TRBJ2-7 and V is TRBV28; TRBD1 agrees at 8 bases. The CDR3 consists of 14 residues. V lost 6 bases, J lost 6 bases, and 10 bases stayed unmatched. Germline V gene lookup returns CDR1 MDHEN and CDR2 SYDVKM.

J is TRBJ1-2 and V is TRBV5-6; D gene unclear. Per the germline V gene, CDR1 is SGHDT and CDR2 is YYEEEE. The ends were cut back, 2 bases at V and 4 bases at J, with 9 bases in the middle. The CDR3 runs to 13 residues. The DNA for the CDR3 is TGTGCCAGCAGCTTCTGGGAGGGCTATGGCTACACCTTC. This sequence encodes CASSFWEGYGYTF. Full variable domain (missing parts from reference TRBV5-6 and TRBJ1-2): DAGVTQSPTHLIKTRGQQVTLRCSPKSGHDTVSWYQQALGQGPQFIFQYYEEEERQRGNFPDRFSGHQFPNYSSELNVNALLLGDSALYLCASSFWEGYGYTFGSGTRLTVV.

V usage is TRBV19 and J usage is TRBJ2-1, with D possibly TRBD2 on 6 matching bases. Germline CDR1 reads LNHDA; CDR2 reads SQIVND (reference sequence). Trimming took off 1 base at V and 0 bases at J, with 7 bases between the two ends. The CDR3 covers 15 residues. This chain's CDR3 is CASSIGGNSYNEQFF. Here the CDR3 DNA reads TGTGCCAGTAGTATAGGCGGGAACTCCTACAATGAGCAGTTCTTC.

This chain joins TRBV11-2 and TRBJ2-1; TRBD2 matches 14 bases. The germline V gene has CDR1 SGHAT and CDR2 FQNNGV. This CDR3 is built from 19 residues. Germline trimming cut 1 base from V and 3 bases from J; bases unmatched to any gene: 8. The CDR3, as DNA: TGTGCCAGCAGCTTAGGAGACGGGACTAGCGGGAGTGGCTACAATGAGCAGTTCTTC. Translation: CASSLGDGTSGSGYNEQFF.

This chain connects TRBV7-9 to TRBJ2-7; TRBD2 might be the D (5 bases). CDR1 is SEHNR, CDR2 FQNEAQ, per germline (reference sequence). Trimming took 8 bases from V and 7 from J, leaving 15 bases between them. The CDR3 spans 12 residues. CDR3 bases: TGTGCCAGCCGCGGTACTACGGGAGAGCAGTACTTC. The encoded protein is CASRGTTGEQYF.

This chain links TRBV6-5 with TRBJ2-7; weak D call: TRBD2 (6 bases). This CDR3 comprises 14 residues. Germline V gene sequence: CDR1 MNHEY, CDR2 SVGAGI. V lost 7 bases to trimming and J lost 0 bases, with 13 bases between them. The CDR3 nucleotides are TGTGCCAGCACCACCGGGGGAGTCTCCTACGAGCAGTACTTC. Its protein product is CASTTGGVSYEQYF.

The V gene is TRBV9, the J gene TRBJ2-5, with no clear D. The length of the CDR3 is 13 residues. Germline V gene sequence: CDR1 SGDLS, CDR2 YYNGEE. Trimming pared 1 base from V and 4 bases from J, leaving 8 bases between. This CDR3 is CASSVSGRETQYF. The CDR3 DNA reads as TGTGCCAGCAGCGTATCCGGGCGAGAGACCCAGTACTTC.